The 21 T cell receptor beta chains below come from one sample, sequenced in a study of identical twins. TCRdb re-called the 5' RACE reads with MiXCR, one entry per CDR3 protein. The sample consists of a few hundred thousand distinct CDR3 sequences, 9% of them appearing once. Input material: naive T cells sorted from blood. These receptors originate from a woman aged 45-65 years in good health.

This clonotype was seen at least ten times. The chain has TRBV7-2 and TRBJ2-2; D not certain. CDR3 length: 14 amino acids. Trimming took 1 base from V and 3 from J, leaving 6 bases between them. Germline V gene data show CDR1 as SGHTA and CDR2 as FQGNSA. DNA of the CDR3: TGTGCCAGCAGCTTAGGGCCACACACCGGGGAGCTGTTTTTT. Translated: CASSLGPHTGELFF.

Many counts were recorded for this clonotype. CDR3 sequence (DNA): TGTGCCAGCCGACAGTATAATTCACCCCTCCACTTT. It codes for CASRQYNSPLHF. The rearrangement joins TRBV27 to TRBJ1-6; tentative D call: TRBD1 (5 bases). CDR3 length: 12 amino acids. The V and J ends lost 8 bases and 4 bases respectively, with 6 bases between them. Germline V gene lookup returns CDR1 MNHEY and CDR2 SMNVEV (reference sequence).

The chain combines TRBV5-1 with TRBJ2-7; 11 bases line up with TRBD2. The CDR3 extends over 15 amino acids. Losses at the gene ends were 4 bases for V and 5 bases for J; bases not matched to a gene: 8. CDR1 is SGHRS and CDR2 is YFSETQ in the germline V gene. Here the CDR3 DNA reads TGCGCCAGCAGCCCAACTAGCGGGAGTTACCACGAGCAGTACGTC. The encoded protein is CASSPTSGSYHEQYV.

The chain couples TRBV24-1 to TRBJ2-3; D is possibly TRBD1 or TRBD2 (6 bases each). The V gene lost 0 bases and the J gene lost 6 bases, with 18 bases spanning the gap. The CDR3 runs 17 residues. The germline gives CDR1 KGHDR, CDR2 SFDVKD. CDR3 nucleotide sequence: TGTGCCACCAGTGATTTGCCCGGGAGACAGGTATGGGATACGCAGTATTTT. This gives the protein CATSDLPGRQVWDTQYF.

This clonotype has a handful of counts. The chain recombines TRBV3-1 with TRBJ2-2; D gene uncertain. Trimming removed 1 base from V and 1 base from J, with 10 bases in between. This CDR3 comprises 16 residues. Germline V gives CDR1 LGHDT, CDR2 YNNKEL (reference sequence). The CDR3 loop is CASSQAPRMNTGELFF. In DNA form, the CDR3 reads TGTGCCAGCAGCCAAGCACCCCGGATGAACACCGGGGAGCTGTTTTTT.

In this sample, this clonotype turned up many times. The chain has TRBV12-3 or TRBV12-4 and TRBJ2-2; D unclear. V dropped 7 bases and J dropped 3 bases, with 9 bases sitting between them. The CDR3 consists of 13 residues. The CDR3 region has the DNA TGTGCCAGCACCAGACCCTACACCGGGGAGCTGTTTTTT. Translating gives CASTRPYTGELFF.

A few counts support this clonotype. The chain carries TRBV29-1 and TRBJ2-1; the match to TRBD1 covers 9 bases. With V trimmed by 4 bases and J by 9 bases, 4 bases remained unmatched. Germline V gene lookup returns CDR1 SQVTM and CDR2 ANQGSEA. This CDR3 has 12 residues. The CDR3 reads CSVGYRGREQFF. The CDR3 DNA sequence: TGCAGCGTTGGGTACAGGGGGCGTGAGCAGTTCTTC.

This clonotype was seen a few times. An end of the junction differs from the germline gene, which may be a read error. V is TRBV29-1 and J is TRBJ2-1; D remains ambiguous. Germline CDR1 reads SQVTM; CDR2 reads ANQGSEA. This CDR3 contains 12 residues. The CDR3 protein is CSVEGVRLGSIF. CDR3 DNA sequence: TGCAGCGTGGAAGGAGTACGCCTGGGGTCGATCTTC.

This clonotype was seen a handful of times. CDR3 DNA sequence: TGTGCCAGTAGTAATTTAGCGGGAGGGCTTTCAGATACGCAGTATTTT. As protein: CASSNLAGGLSDTQYF. This chain links TRBV19 with TRBJ2-3; 11 bases agree with TRBD2. V shed 4 bases, J shed 4 bases, and the junction held 7 bases outside the gene matches. Germline V gene data show CDR1 as LNHDA and CDR2 as SQIVND (reference sequence). The CDR3 consists of 16 residues.

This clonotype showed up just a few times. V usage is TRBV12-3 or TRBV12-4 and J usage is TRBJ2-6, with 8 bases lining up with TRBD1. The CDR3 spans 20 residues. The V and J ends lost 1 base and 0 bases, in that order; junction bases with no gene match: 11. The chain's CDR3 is CASSLDIRTGIVSGANVLTF. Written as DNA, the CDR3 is TGTGCCAGCAGTTTAGATATTCGGACAGGGATCGTCTCTGGGGCCAACGTCCTGACTTTC.

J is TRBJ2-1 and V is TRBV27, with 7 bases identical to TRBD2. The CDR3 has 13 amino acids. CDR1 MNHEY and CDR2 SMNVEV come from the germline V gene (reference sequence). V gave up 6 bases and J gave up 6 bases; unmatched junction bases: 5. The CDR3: CASRTWEGNEQFF. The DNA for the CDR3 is TGTGCCAGCAGGACTTGGGAGGGCAATGAGCAGTTCTTC.

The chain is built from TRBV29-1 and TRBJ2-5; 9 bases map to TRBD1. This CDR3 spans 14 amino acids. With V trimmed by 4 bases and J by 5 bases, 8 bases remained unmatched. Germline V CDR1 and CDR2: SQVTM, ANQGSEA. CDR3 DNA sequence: TGCAGCGTTGGGGGAGCGGACAGGGGCGAGACCCAGTACTTC. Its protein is CSVGGADRGETQYF.

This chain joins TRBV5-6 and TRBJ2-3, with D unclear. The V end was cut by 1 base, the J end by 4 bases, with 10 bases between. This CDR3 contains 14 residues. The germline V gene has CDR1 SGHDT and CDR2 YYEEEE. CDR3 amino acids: CASSLIFRADTQYF. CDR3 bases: TGTGCCAGCAGCTTGATTTTTAGGGCAGATACGCAGTATTTT.

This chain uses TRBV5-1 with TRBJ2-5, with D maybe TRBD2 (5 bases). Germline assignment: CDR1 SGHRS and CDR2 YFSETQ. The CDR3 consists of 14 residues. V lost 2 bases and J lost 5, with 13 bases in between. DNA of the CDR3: TGCGCCAGCAGCTTTGGTTGGGAGTTTGAGACCCAGTACTTC. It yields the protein CASSFGWEFETQYF.

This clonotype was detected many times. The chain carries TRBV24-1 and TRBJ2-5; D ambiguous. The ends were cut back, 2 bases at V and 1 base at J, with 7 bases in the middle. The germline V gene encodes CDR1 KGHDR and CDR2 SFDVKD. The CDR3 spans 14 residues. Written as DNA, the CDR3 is TGTGCCACCAGTGATTCCAGCGTCCAAGAGACCCAGTACTTC. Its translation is CATSDSSVQETQYF.

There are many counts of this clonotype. The CDR3 spells CAISDGTSGSTDTQYF. The CDR3 DNA reads TGTGCCATCAGTGACGGGACTAGCGGGAGTACAGATACGCAGTATTTT. The chain couples TRBV10-3 to TRBJ2-3; the match to TRBD2 covers 14 bases. The V and J ends lost 3 bases and 3 bases, in that order; junction bases with no gene match: 2. Germline lookup yields CDR1 ENHRY and CDR2 SYGVKD. The CDR3 sequence is 16 residues long.

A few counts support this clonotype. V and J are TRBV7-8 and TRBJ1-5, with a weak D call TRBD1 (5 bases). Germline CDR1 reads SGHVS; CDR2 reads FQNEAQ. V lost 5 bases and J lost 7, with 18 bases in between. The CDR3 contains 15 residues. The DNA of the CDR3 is TGTGCCAGCAGCCAAGGGGACGTCCAGTGGCAGCCCCAGCATTTT. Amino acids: CASSQGDVQWQPQHF.

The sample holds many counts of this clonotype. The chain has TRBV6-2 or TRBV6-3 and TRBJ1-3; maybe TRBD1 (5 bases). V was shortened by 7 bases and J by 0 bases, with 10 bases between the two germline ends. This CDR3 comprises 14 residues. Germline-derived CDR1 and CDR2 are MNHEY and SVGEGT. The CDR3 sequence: CASTGTPSGNTIYF. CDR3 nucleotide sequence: TGTGCCAGCACGGGGACGCCCTCTGGAAACACCATATATTTT.

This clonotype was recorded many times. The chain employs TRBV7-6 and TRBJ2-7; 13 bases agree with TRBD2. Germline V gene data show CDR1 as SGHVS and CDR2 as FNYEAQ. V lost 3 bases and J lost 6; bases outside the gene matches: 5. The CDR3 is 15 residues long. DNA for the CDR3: TGTGCCAGCAGCTTGCCGGGACTAGCGGGAACCGAGCAGTACTTC. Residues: CASSLPGLAGTEQYF.

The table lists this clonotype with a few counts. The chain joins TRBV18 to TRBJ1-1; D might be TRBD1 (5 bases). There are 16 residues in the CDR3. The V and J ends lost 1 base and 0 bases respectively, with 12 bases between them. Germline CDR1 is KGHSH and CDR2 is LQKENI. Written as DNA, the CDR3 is TGTGCCAGCTCACCACAGCAGGGCAGGGTGAACACTGAAGCTTTCTTT. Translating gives CASSPQQGRVNTEAFF.

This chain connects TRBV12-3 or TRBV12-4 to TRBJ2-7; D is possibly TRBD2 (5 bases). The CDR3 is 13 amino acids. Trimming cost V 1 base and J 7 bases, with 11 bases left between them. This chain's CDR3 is CASSLVEGGEQYV. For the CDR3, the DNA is TGTGCCAGCAGTTTAGTCGAAGGCGGGGAGCAGTACGTC.